The 4 T cell receptor beta chains listed next were all sequenced from one sample in a study of blood T cell repertoires in COVID-19. Generated by immunoSEQ multiplex PCR, the TCRdb table keeps only in-frame clones and is missing some. The sample has around 150,000 clones, roughly four fifths seen once; the top ten hold approximately 11%. The sequencing input was PBMCs or T cells enriched from blood (not recorded which). These receptors were taken from a man between 45 and 60 years old who had recovered from COVID-19.

This sequence joins TRBV24-1 and TRBJ1-1, with 8 bases that match TRBD1. Germline V gives CDR1 KGHDR, CDR2 SFDVKD. The trim removed 3 bases at V and 1 base at J, leaving 3 bases unmatched. The CDR3 contains 15 residues. The CDR3 loop is CATSDPGTGNTEAFF. CDR3 coding DNA: TGTGCCACCAGTGATCCGGGGACAGGGAACACTGAAGCTTTCTTT.

This chain joins TRBV19 and TRBJ2-1, with 10 bases identical to TRBD2. Germline trimming cut 6 bases from V and 15 bases from J; bases unmatched to any gene: 20. Germline CDR1 and CDR2: LNHDA and SQIVND (reference sequence). The CDR3 extends over 16 amino acids. This chain's CDR3 is CASSKALAGVDGVRFF. The DNA for the CDR3 is TGTGCCAGTAGCAAAGCCCTAGCGGGAGTTGATGGTGTTCGGTTCTTC.

The chain links TRBV5-5 to TRBJ2-7; D is perhaps TRBD2 (5 bases). The ends were cut back, 4 bases at V and 6 bases at J, with 14 bases in the middle. From germline, CDR1 is SGHKS and CDR2 YYEKEE (reference sequence). The CDR3 runs 13 residues. The CDR3 DNA follows: TGTGCCAGCAGCCGGGAAAGACTGGCCGAGCAGTACTTC. Translated, it gives CASSRERLAEQYF.

The J gene is TRBJ1-2, the V gene TRBV28; perhaps TRBD1 as D (5 bases). V lost 6 bases to trimming and J lost 4 bases, with 6 bases between them. The V gene's germline CDR1 is MDHEN and CDR2 SYDVKM. The CDR3 consists of 11 residues. CDR3 loop: CASSDSYGYTF. The CDR3 DNA follows: TGTGCCAGCAGCGACAGCTATGGCTACACCTTC.